A selection of T cell receptor beta chains follows, all from one sample in a study of cytomegalovirus exposure and HLA in healthy donors. Method: immunoSEQ multiplex PCR; TCRdb's copy keeps in-frame clones and lacks some. The repertoire holds around 190,000 clones, approximately 77% seen once, with about 3.4% in the top ten. Sequencing was carried out using PBMCs. Receptors were obtained from a man aged 35-49 years in good health and CMV-seropositive. CDR3s include the opening cysteine and the closing phenylalanine or tryptophan. D genes are given only for firm matches. Clone size is given for some rows only: seen once, a few or many times, or a class if the clone is expanded.

j_call	clone_size	d_call	v_call	cdr3_aa	cdr3_nt
TRBJ1-6	.	.	TRBV19	CASSMGHRETGSPLHF	TGTGCCAGTAGTATGGGGCACCGGGAGACGGGTTCACCCCTCCACTTT
TRBJ2-1	.	.	TRBV6-5	CASSYTTYNEQFF	TGTGCCAGCAGTTACACTACCTACAATGAGCAGTTCTTC
TRBJ2-1	.	TRBD1	TRBV4-1	CASSLGQGAYEQFF	TGCGCCAGCAGCCTAGGACAGGGGGCCTATGAGCAGTTCTTC
TRBJ2-3	.	.	TRBV5-6	CASSLPGLAEADTQYF	TGTGCCAGCAGCTTGCCTGGGCTCGCGGAGGCGGATACGCAGTATTTT
TRBJ1-3	.	.	TRBV25-1	CASSTGFGNTIYF	TGTGCCAGCAGTACGGGGTTTGGAAACACCATATATTTT
TRBJ2-7	.	.	TRBV4-1	CASSQGVRLDYEQYF	TGCGCCAGCAGCCAAGGGGTCAGACTAGACTACGAGCAGTACTTC
TRBJ1-1	.	.	TRBV6-1	CASRDQGNTEAFF	TGTGCCAGCAGAGATCAGGGGAACACTGAAGCTTTCTTT
TRBJ2-3	many	.	TRBV6-1	CASSGDKGGTDTQYF	TGTGCCAGCAGTGGAGACAAGGGGGGCACAGATACGCAGTATTTT
TRBJ2-3	.	TRBD1	TRBV28	CASSSQQGARTDTQYF	TGTGCCAGCAGTTCACAACAGGGGGCGAGGACAGATACGCAGTATTTT
TRBJ2-7	.	TRBD2	TRBV6-5	CASSYSTSGGYEQYF	TGTGCCAGCAGTTACTCGACTAGCGGGGGATACGAGCAGTACTTC
TRBJ2-7	.	TRBD1	TRBV28	CASRMAGTGYHEQYF	TGTGCCAGCAGAATGGCGGGGACAGGGTACCACGAGCAGTACTTC
TRBJ2-4	.	TRBD1	TRBV28	CASSPRGTGWAKNIQYF	TGTGCCAGCAGTCCCCGGGGGACAGGGTGGGCCAAAAACATTCAGTACTTC
TRBJ2-1	.	TRBD2	TRBV7-8	CASSLRGLASNEQFF	TGTGCCAGCAGCCTGAGGGGACTAGCATCTAATGAGCAGTTCTTC
TRBJ1-1	.	.	TRBV6-5	CASSTGGGWDTEAFF	TGTGCCAGCAGTACCGGCGGAGGGTGGGACACTGAAGCTTTCTTT
TRBJ1-4	.	.	TRBV6-1	CASSEGGGEKLFF	TGTGCCAGCAGTGAAGGGGGAGGTGAAAAACTGTTTTTT
TRBJ2-7	once	TRBD1	TRBV5-1	CASSETGTGGGQYF	TGCGCCAGCAGCGAAACCGGGACAGGGGGTGGGCAGTACTTC
TRBJ2-1	.	TRBD2	TRBV6-6	CASSTSGTSVDEQFF	TGTGCCAGCAGTACATCCGGGACTAGCGTTGATGAGCAGTTCTTC
TRBJ1-1	.	TRBD1	TRBV2	CASSADRAGVTEAFF	TGTGCCAGCAGCGCGGACAGGGCCGGGGTCACTGAAGCTTTCTTT
TRBJ2-7	.	.	TRBV2	CASRDNSAYEQYF	TGTGCCAGCAGGGACAACAGCGCCTACGAGCAGTACTTC
TRBJ2-7	.	.	TRBV18	CASSPKSSYEQYF	TGTGCCAGCTCACCGAAGAGTTCCTACGAGCAGTACTTC
TRBJ2-5	.	TRBD2	TRBV5-1	CASRPELAEGQETQYF	TGCGCCAGCAGGCCGGAACTAGCGGAGGGCCAAGAGACCCAGTACTTC
TRBJ2-6	.	TRBD2	TRBV14	CASSRVASGFSSGANVLTF	TGTGCCAGCAGCCGGGTGGCTAGCGGGTTCAGCTCTGGGGCCAACGTCCTGACTTTC
TRBJ1-2	.	TRBD1	TRBV5-4	CASSATGGDYGYTF	TGTGCCAGCAGCGCAACAGGGGGCGACTATGGCTACACCTTC
TRBJ1-1	.	.	TRBV7-9	CASSLLGGHTEAFF	TGTGCCAGCAGCTTATTGGGGGGGCACACTGAAGCTTTCTTT
TRBJ2-5	.	TRBD1	TRBV27	CASRKTGAARETQYF	TGTGCCAGCAGAAAGACAGGGGCGGCGAGGGAGACCCAGTACTTC
TRBJ2-1	.	TRBD2	TRBV14	CASSQDRGRGYNEQFF	TGTGCCAGCAGCCAAGATCGGGGGAGGGGATACAATGAGCAGTTCTTC
TRBJ2-7	.	TRBD1	TRBV2	CASSETIGQGSYEQYF	TGTGCCAGCAGTGAAACGATCGGACAGGGCTCCTACGAGCAGTACTTC
TRBJ2-4	few	TRBD2	TRBV5-1	CASKVRTSELAKNIQYF	TGCGCCAGCAAAGTACGGACTAGTGAACTAGCCAAAAACATTCAGTACTTC
TRBJ2-1	.	TRBD2	TRBV29-1	CSVEDGVWTSGYNEQFF	TGCAGCGTTGAAGATGGGGTATGGACTAGCGGATACAATGAGCAGTTCTTC
TRBJ1-2	.	TRBD1	TRBV6-5	CASSEGDRGYGYTF	TGTGCCAGCAGTGAAGGGGACAGGGGCTATGGCTACACCTTC
TRBJ2-1	.	TRBD2	TRBV5-1	CASSPVAGGGNEQFF	TGCGCCAGCAGCCCAGTAGCGGGAGGGGGGAATGAGCAGTTCTTC
TRBJ1-5	.	TRBD1	TRBV19	CASSIGGRGNQPQHF	TGTGCCAGTAGTATAGGGGGCAGGGGGAATCAGCCCCAGCATTTT
TRBJ1-1	.	.	TRBV18	CASSPRTFDYMNTEAFF	TGTGCCAGCTCACCTCGGACATTCGATTACATGAACACTGAAGCTTTCTTT
TRBJ2-3	.	TRBD2	TRBV7-2	CASSPRTRSEDTQYF	TGTGCCAGCAGCCCCAGGACTAGATCAGAAGATACGCAGTATTTT
TRBJ2-2	.	.	TRBV5-4	CASSFPGGTETGELFF	TGTGCCAGCAGCTTCCCGGGGGGGACAGAAACCGGGGAGCTGTTTTTT
TRBJ2-5	few	.	TRBV27	CASSPGTLGETQYF	TGTGCCAGCAGTCCCGGGACTCTAGGTGAGACCCAGTACTTC
TRBJ2-5	.	TRBD2	TRBV19	CASSPSQAGERETQYF	TGTGCCAGTAGCCCTTCCCAAGCGGGAGAACGAGAGACCCAGTACTTC
TRBJ2-7	few	.	TRBV4-2	CASSQEPREHEQYF	TGTGCCAGCAGCCAAGAGCCCCGGGAGCACGAGCAGTACTTC
TRBJ1-2	once	TRBD1	TRBV18	CASSPGTGGGYTF	TGTGCCAGCTCACCTGGGACAGGGGGTGGCTACACCTTC
TRBJ1-2	.	.	TRBV6-6	CASTNSDYGYTF	TGTGCCAGCACCAACAGTGATTATGGCTACACCTTC
TRBJ2-3	.	TRBD2	TRBV4-2	CASSQGTSDTDTQYF	TGTGCCAGCAGCCAAGGGACTAGCGACACAGATACGCAGTATTTT
TRBJ2-1	.	TRBD2	TRBV5-4	CASSLALAGVAYNEQFF	TGTGCCAGCAGCTTGGCCTTAGCGGGAGTGGCCTACAATGAGCAGTTCTTC
TRBJ2-3	.	TRBD2	TRBV6-4	CASSGLAGGRDTQYF	TGTGCCAGCAGTGGCCTAGCGGGGGGGCGAGATACGCAGTATTTT
TRBJ1-2	.	.	TRBV2	CASSDTQGLSGYTF	TGTGCCAGCAGTGATACTCAGGGGCTTAGCGGCTACACCTTC
TRBJ2-7	.	.	TRBV6-6	CASSYSIGHHEQYF	TGTGCCAGCAGTTACTCTATTGGACACCACGAGCAGTACTTC
TRBJ1-6	.	TRBD1	TRBV27	CASIASRDRGSYNSPLHF	TGTGCCAGCATTGCGTCCCGGGACAGGGGTTCCTATAATTCACCCCTCCACTTT
TRBJ2-1	.	.	TRBV4-3	CASSPSWRGTSYNEQFF	TGCGCCAGCAGCCCGTCTTGGCGGGGCACCTCCTACAATGAGCAGTTCTTC
TRBJ2-3	.	.	TRBV28	CASSLRLTGTDTQYF	TGTGCCAGCAGTTTACGTCTCACGGGCACAGATACGCAGTATTTT
TRBJ2-2	.	.	TRBV7-3	CASRGGGNTGELFF	TGTGCCAGCAGGGGAGGGGGAAACACCGGGGAGCTGTTTTTT
TRBJ2-7	.	TRBD1	TRBV6-5	CASSYSPGQGNEQYF	TGTGCCAGCAGTTACTCGCCGGGACAGGGTAACGAGCAGTACTTC
TRBJ2-5	.	.	TRBV18	CASSPSFGETQYF	TGTGCCAGCTCACCATCATTCGGAGAGACCCAGTACTTC
TRBJ1-1	.	TRBD1	TRBV28	CASSPWTGWTEAFF	TGTGCCAGCAGTCCCTGGACAGGGTGGACTGAAGCTTTCTTT
TRBJ2-7	.	.	TRBV7-3	CASSLVGGYEQYF	TGTGCCAGCAGCTTAGTGGGGGGCTACGAGCAGTACTTC